These 16 T cell receptor beta chains came from one sample sequenced in a study of glioma-infiltrating T cells after dendritic cell vaccination. TCRdb's table, derived via immunoSEQ multiplex PCR, lists solely in-frame clones and lacks some. The sample contains just under 85,000 clones, roughly 89% of which appear only once. The sample here was blood, taken before dendritic cell vaccination. The receptors here all came from a human donor with glioblastoma.

CDR3 DNA: TGTGCCAGTAGTATATCCCCCAGGGATACGCAGTATTTT. The encoded protein is CASSISPRDTQYF. This chain links TRBV19 with TRBJ2-3; D not resolved. CDR3 length: 13 residues. The V gene lost 2 bases and the J gene lost 6 bases, with 9 bases spanning the gap. Germline CDR1 is LNHDA and CDR2 is SQIVND (reference sequence).

The sample holds one count of this clone. The J gene is TRBJ2-5, the V gene TRBV15; 11 bases match TRBD1. With V trimmed by 9 bases and J by 5 bases, 5 bases remained unmatched. Germline lookup yields CDR1 LNHNV and CDR2 YYDKDF (reference sequence). The CDR3 has 13 amino acids. The CDR3 spells CATMDRGRETQYF. DNA of the CDR3: TGTGCCACTATGGACAGGGGGCGGGAGACCCAGTACTTC.

This clone was seen more than once but under ten times. This chain connects TRBV10-3 to TRBJ2-7, with a weak D call TRBD1 (6 bases). There are 14 residues in the CDR3. V lost 2 bases and J 5 bases, leaving 13 bases between the germline ends. Germline CDR1 and CDR2: ENHRY and SYGVKD. CDR3 nucleotide sequence: TGTGCCATCAGTGAGCTACAGGGTTCTCACGAGCAGTACTTC. Residues: CAISELQGSHEQYF.

The chain has TRBV7-6 and TRBJ1-4, with D maybe TRBD1 (6 bases). Trimming left V 5 bases short and J 0 bases short, with 13 bases between. The germline CDR1 and CDR2 sequences are SGHVS and FNYEAQ. CDR3 size: 16 residues. The CDR3 loop is CASSLGQGPTNEKLFF. CDR3 nucleotides: TGTGCCAGCAGCCTGGGACAAGGACCAACTAATGAAAAACTGTTTTTT.

V and J are TRBV14 and TRBJ2-5; 11 bases match TRBD2. Germline trimming cut 6 bases from V and 2 bases from J; bases unmatched to any gene: 5. The CDR3 is 15 amino acids. CDR1 and CDR2 (germline): SGHDN, FVKESK. The CDR3: CASSPLAGGQETQYF. In nucleotides, the CDR3 is TGTGCCAGCAGTCCTCTAGCGGGAGGTCAAGAGACCCAGTACTTC.

This chain connects TRBV30 to TRBJ2-5, with TRBD1 matching over 11 bases. The CDR3 is 15 amino acids. V shed 2 bases, J shed 4 bases, and the junction held 6 bases outside the gene matches. Germline V CDR1 and CDR2: GTSNPN, SVGIG (reference sequence). CDR3 sequence: CAWSFSGTGGETQYF. CDR3 coding DNA: TGTGCCTGGAGTTTCTCGGGGACAGGGGGAGAGACCCAGTACTTC. The full variable domain, completed using reference TRBV30 and TRBJ2-5, is SQTIHQWPATLVQPVGSPLSLECTVEGTSNPNLYWYRQAAGRGLQLLFYSVGIGQISSEVPQNLSASRPQDRQFILSSKKLLLSDSGFYLCAWSFSGTGGETQYFGPGTRLLVL.

The chain has TRBV5-4 and TRBJ1-2; maybe TRBD1 (5 bases). Germline values: CDR1 SGHNT, CDR2 YYREEE (reference sequence). V dropped 4 bases and J dropped 5 bases, with 9 bases sitting between them. CDR3 length equals 12 residues. The CDR3 loop reads CASSTDNYGYTF. The CDR3 nucleotides are TGTGCCAGCAGCACGGACAATTATGGCTACACCTTC.

This clone was counted a single time. The chain joins TRBV10-3 to TRBJ1-1; D possibly corresponds to TRBD1 (6 bases). Trimming took 7 bases from V and 4 from J, leaving 19 bases between them. The CDR3 runs to 15 residues. Germline V gene data show CDR1 as ENHRY and CDR2 as SYGVKD. The CDR3 DNA sequence: TGTGCCATCACCTCAGGGGAGGGTGAAGGCACTGAAGCTTTCTTT. This encodes CAITSGEGEGTEAFF.

This chain uses TRBV5-1 with TRBJ1-3, with D perhaps TRBD1 (6 bases). CDR1 SGHRS and CDR2 YFSETQ come from the germline V gene. The CDR3 runs to 14 residues. The V end lost 3 bases, the J end lost 6 bases, and 13 bases lay between the germline ends. The chain's CDR3 is CASSSSTGENTIYF. CDR3 DNA: TGCGCCAGCAGCTCCTCGACAGGAGAAAACACCATATATTTT.

In its sample, this clone was seen a few times. The chain combines TRBV6-4 with TRBJ2-3, with TRBD2 identical over 10 bases. CDR3 length equals 14 residues. The germline V gene encodes CDR1 MRHNA and CDR2 SNTAGT. Losses at the gene ends were 3 bases for V and 4 bases for J; bases not matched to a gene: 1. CDR3 nucleotide sequence: TGTGCCAGCAGTGAAAGCGGGGGGGCAGATACGCAGTATTTT. Amino acids: CASSESGGADTQYF.

The gene calls are TRBV7-9 and TRBJ2-1, with 14 bases that match TRBD2. The CDR3 contains 16 residues. Germline CDR1 is SEHNR and CDR2 is FQNEAQ (reference sequence). The V gene end was trimmed by 6 bases and the J gene end by 8 bases; junction bases not matched to a gene: 9. DNA for the CDR3: TGTGCCAGCAGTTCGACTAGCGGGAGGGCCCTCGATGAGCAGTTCTTC. Translated: CASSSTSGRALDEQFF.

The V call is TRBV9, the J call TRBJ1-1; D perhaps matches TRBD1 (5 bases). There are 15 residues in the CDR3. Deletions cut 4 bases from V and 0 bases from J, with 13 bases between. Germline V gives CDR1 SGDLS, CDR2 YYNGEE. CDR3 in DNA: TGTGCCAGCAGCTCCTCGGGGGGGGTGAACACTGAAGCTTTCTTT. It specifies CASSSSGGVNTEAFF.

The rearrangement joins TRBV5-1 to TRBJ2-2; 9 bases are shared with TRBD1. The V gene's germline CDR1 is SGHRS and CDR2 YFSETQ. The CDR3 is 16 residues long. V trimming: 6 bases; J trimming: 1 base; junction bases outside the gene matches: 7. CDR3 protein: CASIRDRVENTGELFF. CDR3 sequence (DNA): TGCGCCAGCATCCGGGACAGGGTAGAGAACACCGGGGAGCTGTTTTTT.

The chain's CDR3 is CVTGRGYGYTF. The CDR3 coding sequence is TGTGTTACTGGGAGAGGCTATGGCTACACCTTC. This sequence joins TRBV6-1 and TRBJ1-2; no clear D. Germline V gene sequence: CDR1 MNHNS, CDR2 SASEGT. The CDR3 totals 11 residues.

The rearrangement joins TRBV14 to TRBJ2-3; 10 nucleotides match TRBD2. This CDR3 comprises 16 residues. Germline CDR1 reads SGHDN; CDR2 reads FVKESK. Unmatched junction bases numbered 3, after V lost 2 bases and J lost 1 base. The DNA for the CDR3 is TGTGCCAGCAGCCAACGTACTAGCGGGGGCACAGATACGCAGTATTTT. This encodes CASSQRTSGGTDTQYF.

CDR3 sequence: CAWRTRRHVNQETQYF. In DNA form, the CDR3 reads TGTGCCTGGAGGACACGACGACACGTCAACCAAGAGACCCAGTACTTC. The J gene is TRBJ2-5, the V gene TRBV30; D uncertain. Deletions cut 3 bases from V and 0 bases from J, with 17 bases between. Germline V CDR1 and CDR2: GTSNPN, SVGIG (reference sequence). There are 16 residues in the CDR3.